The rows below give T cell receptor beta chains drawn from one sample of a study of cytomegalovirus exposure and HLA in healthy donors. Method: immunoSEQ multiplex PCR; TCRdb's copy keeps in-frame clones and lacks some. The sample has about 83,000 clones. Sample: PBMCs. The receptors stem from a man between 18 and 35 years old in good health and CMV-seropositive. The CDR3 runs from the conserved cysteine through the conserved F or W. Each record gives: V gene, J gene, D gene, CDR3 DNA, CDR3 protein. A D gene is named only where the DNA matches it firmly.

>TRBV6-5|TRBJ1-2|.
TGTGCCAGCAAGGCAGGGCATGGCTACACCTTC
CASKAGHGYTF
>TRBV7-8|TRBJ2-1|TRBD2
TGTGCCAGCAGTGGACTAGCGGGGGGGCGCAATGAGCAGTTCTTC
CASSGLAGGRNEQFF
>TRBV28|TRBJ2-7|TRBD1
TGTGCCAGCAGTGCTCCCGGGACAGTTGCCTACGAGCAGTACTTC
CASSAPGTVAYEQYF
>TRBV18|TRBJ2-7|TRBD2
TGTGCCAGCTCACCCGCAGGTTATAGCGGGATCTCCTACGAGCAGTACTTC
CASSPAGYSGISYEQYF
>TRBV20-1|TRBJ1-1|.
TGCAGTGCCGCGGCCCATGGAGCTTTCTTT
CSAAAHGAFF
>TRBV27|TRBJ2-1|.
TGTGCCAGCAGTTTATTTGGGGACTTCCCGTTCTTC
CASSLFGDFPFF
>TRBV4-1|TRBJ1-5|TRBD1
TGCGCCAGCAGCCAAGTTATGACAGGGGGAAATCAGCCCCAGCATTTT
CASSQVMTGGNQPQHF
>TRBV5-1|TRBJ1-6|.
TGCGCCAGCAGCCCCCAGGACAGCTATGCTAATTCACCCCTCCACTTT
CASSPQDSYANSPLHF
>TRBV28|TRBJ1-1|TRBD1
TGTGCCAGCAGCCTCGGAGGACAGGGACGGCCCGATTTGGAAGCTTTCTTT
CASSLGGQGRPDLEAFF
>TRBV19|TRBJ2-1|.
TGTGCCAGTAGTATTACGGAGTACTCCCACAATGAGCAGTTCTTC
CASSITEYSHNEQFF
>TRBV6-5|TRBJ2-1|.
TGTGCCAGCAGTTTTCAGGCGCGCGTATACAATGAGCAGTTCTTC
CASSFQARVYNEQFF
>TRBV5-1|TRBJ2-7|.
TGCGCCAGCAGCCACCAGGGCTACGAGCAGTACTTC
CASSHQGYEQYF
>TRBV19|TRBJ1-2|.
TGTGCCAGTAGCTTTCTTTCACCGGGACAACAATCTGGCGAGGGCTACACCTTC
CASSFLSPGQQSGEGYTF
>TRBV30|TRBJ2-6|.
TGTGCCTGGAGTGTAGCCCTTAGCGCTGGGGCCAACGTCCTGACTTTC
CAWSVALSAGANVLTF
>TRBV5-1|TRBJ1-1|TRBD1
TGCGCCAGCAGCCCCAGGACAGGGGTGAACACTGAAGCTTTCTTT
CASSPRTGVNTEAFF
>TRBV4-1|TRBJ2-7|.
TGCGCCAGCAGCCAAGAACCAGGTCCCCCCTACGAGCAGTACTTC
CASSQEPGPPYEQYF
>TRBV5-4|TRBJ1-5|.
TGTGCCAGCAGCTTGGAACCCCAGCAGCCCCAGCATTTT
CASSLEPQQPQHF
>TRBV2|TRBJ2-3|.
TGTGCCAGCCCGAACCAGGACACAGATACGCAGTATTTT
CASPNQDTDTQYF
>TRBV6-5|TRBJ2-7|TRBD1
TGTGCCAGCAGTTCCTCAGTGGGACAGATGTTCTACGAGCAGTACTTC
CASSSSVGQMFYEQYF
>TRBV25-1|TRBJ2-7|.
TGTGCCAGCAGACCGTGGGAGGTAGGCGAGCAGTACTTC
CASRPWEVGEQYF
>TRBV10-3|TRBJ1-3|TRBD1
TGTGCCATCAGTGGTGGGACAGGCCGAAACACCATATATTTT
CAISGGTGRNTIYF
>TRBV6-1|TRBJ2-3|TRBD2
TGTGCCAGCAGTGAAGCTCTTGCGGGGGGAAGAACAGATACGCAGTATTTT
CASSEALAGGRTDTQYF
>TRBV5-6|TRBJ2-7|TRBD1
TGTGCCAGCAGCTCGATAGGGGACAGACTTTACGAGCAGTACTTC
CASSSIGDRLYEQYF
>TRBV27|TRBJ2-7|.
TGTGCCAGCAGTTGGGGGCCCGGCAGTTCTGCCTACGAGCAGTACTTC
CASSWGPGSSAYEQYF
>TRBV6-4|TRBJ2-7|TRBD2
TGTGCCAGCAGGCTAGCGGCCTACGAGCAGTACTTC
CASRLAAYEQYF
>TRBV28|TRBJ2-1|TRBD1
TGTGCCAGCAGTCTTGGGACAGGGTTGTACAATGAGCAGTTCTTC
CASSLGTGLYNEQFF
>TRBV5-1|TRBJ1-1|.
TGCGCCAGCAGCTCTGTCGGGGAGAGCACTGAAGCTTTCTTT
CASSSVGESTEAFF
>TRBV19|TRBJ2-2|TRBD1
TGTGCCAGTAGTAAGGGGACAGGGTACACCGGGGAGCTGTTTTTT
CASSKGTGYTGELFF
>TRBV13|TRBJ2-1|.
TGTGCCAGCAGTTACTATCAAAGGACAGCAGACAATGAGCAGTTCTTC
CASSYYQRTADNEQFF
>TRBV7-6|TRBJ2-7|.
TGTGCCAGCAGCTTACAGGGAAGCGAGCAGTACTTC
CASSLQGSEQYF
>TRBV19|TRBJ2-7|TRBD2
TGTGCCAGTAGGAGGGAGGGCGGTTTCGAGCAGTACTTC
CASRREGGFEQYF
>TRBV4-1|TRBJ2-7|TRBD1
TGCGCCAGCAGCGGACAGGGGGATCACAGCTCCTACGAGCAGTACTTC
CASSGQGDHSSYEQYF
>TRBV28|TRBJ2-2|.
TGTGCCAGCAGACAGGGTTTGTACACCGGGGAGCTGTTTTTT
CASRQGLYTGELFF
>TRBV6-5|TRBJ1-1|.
TGTGCCAGCAGTTTTGGACAGTCCACTGAAGCTTTCTTT
CASSFGQSTEAFF
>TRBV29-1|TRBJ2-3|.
TGCAGCGTTGATGACAGCGATACGCAGTATTTT
CSVDDSDTQYF
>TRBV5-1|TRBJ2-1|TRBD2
TGCGCCAGCAGCCATCTAGCGGGGGTCCGGAGCTCCTACAATGAGCAGTTCTTC
CASSHLAGVRSSYNEQFF
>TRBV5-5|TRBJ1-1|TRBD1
TGTGCCAGCAGCCGGACAGGGGACCCTGAAGCTTTCTTT
CASSRTGDPEAFF
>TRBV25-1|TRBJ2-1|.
TGTGCCAGCTTTGGGACTTCAGTTCCCTACAATGAGCAGTTCTTC
CASFGTSVPYNEQFF
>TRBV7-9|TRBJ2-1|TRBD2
TGTGCCAGCAGCTCTACTAGCGCCTACGGGTATGAGCAGTTCTTC
CASSSTSAYGYEQFF
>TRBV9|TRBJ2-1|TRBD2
TGTGCCAGCAGCTCAATAGCGGGGGACAATGAGCAGTTCTTC
CASSSIAGDNEQFF
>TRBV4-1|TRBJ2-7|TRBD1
TGCGCCAGCAGCCATAATCCAGGACAGGGGCAAGGCGAGCAGTACTTC
CASSHNPGQGQGEQYF
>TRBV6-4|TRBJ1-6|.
TGTGCCAGCAGCGACTCGATGAGGCCAGGGATCTCCCTCCACTTT
CASSDSMRPGISLHF
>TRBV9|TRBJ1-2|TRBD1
TGTGCCAGCAGCGTGGCGGGACAGCCCTATGGCTACACCTTC
CASSVAGQPYGYTF
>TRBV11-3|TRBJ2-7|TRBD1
TGTGCCAGCAGCCCAGAACGGGCCGGGACAGGGGGCTACGAGCAGTACTTC
CASSPERAGTGGYEQYF
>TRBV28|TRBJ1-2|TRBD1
TGTGCCAGCAGTTTCGCAGGGGGTTTCAGAGGCTACACCTTC
CASSFAGGFRGYTF
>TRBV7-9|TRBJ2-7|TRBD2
TGTGCCAGCAGCTTAGGGAGCGGGGGGTACGTAGAGCAGTACTTC
CASSLGSGGYVEQYF
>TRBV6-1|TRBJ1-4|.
TGTGCCACAATACCCCGGGACACGGGGTGGGAACTGTTTTTT
CATIPRDTGWELFF
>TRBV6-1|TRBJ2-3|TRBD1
TGTGCCAGCAGGGGGACAGGGGATCTCACAGATACGCAGTATTTT
CASRGTGDLTDTQYF
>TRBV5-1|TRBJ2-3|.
TGCGCCAGCAGTCCCGGGGTAAGCACAGATACGCAGTATTTT
CASSPGVSTDTQYF
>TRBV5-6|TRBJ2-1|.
TGTGCCAGCAGCAGACTAGTTGTCTCTAGGTCCTACAATGAGCAGTTCTTC
CASSRLVVSRSYNEQFF
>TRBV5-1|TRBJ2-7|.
TGCGCCAGCAGCTACTCCGGGGACATATCCTCCTACGAGCAGTACTTC
CASSYSGDISSYEQYF
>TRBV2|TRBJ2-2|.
TGTGCCAGCATGAGGGAAAACACCGGGGAGCTGTTTTTT
CASMRENTGELFF